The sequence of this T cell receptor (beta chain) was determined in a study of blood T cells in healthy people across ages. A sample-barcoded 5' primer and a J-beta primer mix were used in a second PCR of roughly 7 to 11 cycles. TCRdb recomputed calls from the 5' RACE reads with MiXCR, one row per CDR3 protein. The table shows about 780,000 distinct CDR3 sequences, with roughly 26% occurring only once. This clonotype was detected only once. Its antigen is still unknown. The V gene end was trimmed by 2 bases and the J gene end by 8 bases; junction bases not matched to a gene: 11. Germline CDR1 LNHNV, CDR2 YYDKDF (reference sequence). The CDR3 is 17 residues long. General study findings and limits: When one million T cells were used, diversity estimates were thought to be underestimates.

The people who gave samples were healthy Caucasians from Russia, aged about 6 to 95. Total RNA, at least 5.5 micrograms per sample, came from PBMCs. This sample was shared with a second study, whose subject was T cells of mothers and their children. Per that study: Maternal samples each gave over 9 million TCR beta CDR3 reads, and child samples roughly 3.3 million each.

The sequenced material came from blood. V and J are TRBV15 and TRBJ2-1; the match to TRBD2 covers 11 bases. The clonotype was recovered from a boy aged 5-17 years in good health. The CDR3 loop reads CATSRNLMGLAVDEQFF. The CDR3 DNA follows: TGTGCCACCAGCAGAAATCTTATGGGACTAGCGGTCGATGAGCAGTTCTTC.